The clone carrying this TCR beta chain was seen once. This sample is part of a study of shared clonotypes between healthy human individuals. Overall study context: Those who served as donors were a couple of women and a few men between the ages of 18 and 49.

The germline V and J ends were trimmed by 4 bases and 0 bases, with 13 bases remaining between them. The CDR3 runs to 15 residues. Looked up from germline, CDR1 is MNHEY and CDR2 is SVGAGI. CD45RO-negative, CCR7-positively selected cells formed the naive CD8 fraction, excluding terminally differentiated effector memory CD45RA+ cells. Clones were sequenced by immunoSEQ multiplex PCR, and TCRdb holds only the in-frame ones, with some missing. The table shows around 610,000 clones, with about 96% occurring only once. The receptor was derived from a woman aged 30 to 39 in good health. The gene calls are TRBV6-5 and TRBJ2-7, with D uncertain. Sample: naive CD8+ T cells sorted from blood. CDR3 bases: TGTGCCAGCAGTTTGTCCGAGTCGAGCTCCTACGAGCAGTACTTC. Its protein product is CASSLSESSSYEQYF.